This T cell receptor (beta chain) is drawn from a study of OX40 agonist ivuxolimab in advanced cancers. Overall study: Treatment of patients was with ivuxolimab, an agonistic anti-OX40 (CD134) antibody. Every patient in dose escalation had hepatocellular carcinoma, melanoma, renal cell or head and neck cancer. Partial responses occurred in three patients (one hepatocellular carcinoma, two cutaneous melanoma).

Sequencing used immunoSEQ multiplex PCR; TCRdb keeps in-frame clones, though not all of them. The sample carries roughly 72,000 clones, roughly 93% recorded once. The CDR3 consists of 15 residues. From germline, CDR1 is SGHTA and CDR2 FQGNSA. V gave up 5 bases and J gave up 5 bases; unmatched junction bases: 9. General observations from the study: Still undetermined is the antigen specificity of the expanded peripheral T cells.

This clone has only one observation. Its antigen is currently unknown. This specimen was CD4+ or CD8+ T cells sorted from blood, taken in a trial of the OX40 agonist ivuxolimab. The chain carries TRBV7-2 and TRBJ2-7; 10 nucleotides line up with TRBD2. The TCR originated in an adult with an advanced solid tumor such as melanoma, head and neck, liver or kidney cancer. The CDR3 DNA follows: TGTGCCAGCAGCCCCCGCGTAGCGGGAGGCCACGAGCAGTACTTC. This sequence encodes CASSPRVAGGHEQYF.